These T cell receptor beta chains were read from a single sample in a study of shared clonotypes between healthy human individuals. Assay used: immunoSEQ multiplex PCR; TCRdb lists only in-frame clones, some missing. The sample includes 2 million to 2.5 million clones, around 95% of them seen just once. The sequenced sample was naive CD4+ T cells sorted from blood. Receptors originate from a man aged 18 to 30 in good health. The CDR3 runs from the conserved cysteine through the conserved F or W. D genes are given only for firm matches. Size tells how often a clone was seen (once, few, many) or the class of an expanded clone, and some rows leave it out.

CDR3 protein,CDR3 DNA,D gene,J gene,clone size,V gene
CASSTTRAAKSYGYTF,TGTGCCAGTAGTACAACCAGGGCCGCCAAATCCTATGGCTACACCTTC,NA,TRBJ1-2,NA,TRBV19
CASSLGGVFTEAFF,TGTGCCAGCAGCTTAGGGGGGGTTTTCACTGAAGCTTTCTTT,NA,TRBJ1-1,NA,TRBV5-4
CAWNKGPATNEKLFF,TGTGCCTGGAACAAGGGGCCGGCAACTAATGAAAAACTGTTTTTT,NA,TRBJ1-4,NA,TRBV30
CASSEVRETQYF,TGTGCCAGCAGTGAAGTAAGGGAGACCCAGTACTTC,NA,TRBJ2-5,NA,TRBV6-1
CASSLPSGPNEQFF,TGTGCCAGCAGCTTGCCTAGCGGACCCAATGAGCAGTTCTTC,TRBD2,TRBJ2-1,NA,TRBV5-4
CASSFLGQINQPQHF,TGTGCCAGCAGTTTCCTCGGACAAATTAATCAGCCCCAGCATTTT,NA,TRBJ1-5,NA,TRBV28
CASSPGATTGGQETQYF,TGCGCCAGCAGCCCCGGCGCCACTACCGGGGGCCAAGAGACCCAGTACTTC,NA,TRBJ2-5,NA,TRBV4-1
CASSSPHLTGNEQYF,TGTGCCAGCAGTTCGCCACACCTAACGGGCAACGAGCAGTACTTC,NA,TRBJ2-7,NA,TRBV6-5
CSALGTPEQFF,TGCAGTGCTCTAGGGACACCCGAGCAGTTCTTC,NA,TRBJ2-1,NA,TRBV20-1
CSVYTMRTGELFF,TGCAGCGTTTATACAATGCGCACCGGGGAGCTGTTTTTT,NA,TRBJ2-2,NA,TRBV29-1
CASSLGTNNSPLHF,TGTGCCAGCAGTCTGGGGACCAATAATTCACCCCTCCACTTT,NA,TRBJ1-6,NA,TRBV25-1
CSVGHWDRRPKVPIYEQYF,TGCAGCGTTGGCCACTGGGACCGTCGGCCGAAGGTTCCCATATACGAGCAGTACTTC,NA,TRBJ2-7,NA,TRBV29-1
CASSPEGQTIYGYTF,TGTGCCAGCTCACCAGAGGGACAGACCATTTATGGCTACACCTTC,TRBD1,TRBJ1-2,NA,TRBV18
CASSEAGADTQYF,TGTGCCAGCAGTGAAGCGGGAGCGGATACGCAGTATTTT,NA,TRBJ2-3,once,TRBV6-1
CASSLVSGINSPLHF,TGTGCCAGCAGCTTAGTTTCAGGGATAAATTCACCCCTCCACTTT,NA,TRBJ1-6,once,TRBV7-2
CASSWDPGYGEQFF,TGTGCCAGCAGCTGGGACCCAGGTTATGGCGAGCAGTTCTTC,NA,TRBJ2-1,NA,TRBV6-6
CASIGPETSYEQYF,TGTGCCAGCATCGGCCCAGAGACCTCCTACGAGCAGTACTTC,NA,TRBJ2-7,NA,TRBV6-1
CASSPTGGNNEQFF,TGTGCCAGTAGTCCGACAGGGGGGAACAATGAGCAGTTCTTC,TRBD1,TRBJ2-1,NA,TRBV19
CASRAGQLQETQYF,TGCGCCAGCCGGGCAGGGCAGTTGCAAGAGACCCAGTACTTC,NA,TRBJ2-5,NA,TRBV5-1
CASTTGANTEAFF,TGTGCCAGCACCACAGGGGCGAACACTGAAGCTTTCTTT,TRBD1,TRBJ1-1,NA,TRBV2
CASSKRDSYEQYF,TGTGCCAGCAGCAAGAGGGACAGTTACGAGCAGTACTTC,NA,TRBJ2-7,once,TRBV21-1
CASIGRSGTGELFF,TGTGCCAGCATTGGGAGATCGGGCACCGGGGAGCTGTTTTTT,NA,TRBJ2-2,once,TRBV6-1
CASSLAVDRGNGYTF,TGTGCCAGCAGCTTAGCCGTCGACAGGGGAAATGGCTACACCTTC,TRBD1,TRBJ1-2,NA,TRBV7-2
CASSLEGVNYGYTF,TGTGCCAGCAGCTTAGAAGGGGTAAACTATGGCTACACCTTC,NA,TRBJ1-2,NA,TRBV7-9
CSVAPGLQNTEAFF,TGCAGCGTTGCTCCGGGACTTCAGAACACTGAAGCTTTCTTT,NA,TRBJ1-1,NA,TRBV29-1
CASSRGVGGYTF,TGTGCCAGCAGCCGCGGGGTGGGTGGCTACACCTTC,NA,TRBJ1-2,once,TRBV5-8
CSGRTQYF,TGCAGCGGGCGGACCCAGTACTTC,NA,TRBJ2-5,NA,TRBV29-1
CASSPQGGSNTEAFF,TGTGCCAGCAGTCCTCAGGGGGGATCGAACACTGAAGCTTTCTTT,TRBD1,TRBJ1-1,NA,TRBV25-1
CASGGQGAPQETQYF,TGTGCCAGCGGGGGACAGGGGGCGCCCCAAGAGACCCAGTACTTC,TRBD1,TRBJ2-5,once,TRBV2